The present entry profiles one TCR beta chain with its context. The data were obtained in a study of cytomegalovirus exposure and HLA in healthy donors. The CDR3 consists of 12 residues. V was clipped by 5 bases and J by 3 bases, with 8 bases between them. CDR1 is SGHTA and CDR2 is FQGNSA in the germline V gene. Clones were sequenced by immunoSEQ multiplex PCR, and TCRdb holds only the in-frame ones, with some missing. The sample comprises 220,000 or so clones, over 80% of which are singletons, and more than 12% rests with the top ten. The receptor was isolated from a woman younger than 45 in good health and CMV-seropositive. The chain recombines TRBV7-2 with TRBJ2-7; D uncertain. Sequenced: PBMCs. The CDR3 region is CASSALNYEQYF. Written as DNA, the CDR3 is TGTGCCAGCAGCGCCCTTAACTACGAGCAGTACTTC. Based on the CDR3 plus reference TRBV7-2 and TRBJ2-7, the full variable domain is GAGVSQSPSNKVTEKGKDVELRCDPISGHTALYWYRQSLGQGLEFLIYFQGNSAPDKSGLPSDRFSAERTGGSVSTLTIQRTQQEDSAVYLCASSALNYEQYFGPGTRLTVT.